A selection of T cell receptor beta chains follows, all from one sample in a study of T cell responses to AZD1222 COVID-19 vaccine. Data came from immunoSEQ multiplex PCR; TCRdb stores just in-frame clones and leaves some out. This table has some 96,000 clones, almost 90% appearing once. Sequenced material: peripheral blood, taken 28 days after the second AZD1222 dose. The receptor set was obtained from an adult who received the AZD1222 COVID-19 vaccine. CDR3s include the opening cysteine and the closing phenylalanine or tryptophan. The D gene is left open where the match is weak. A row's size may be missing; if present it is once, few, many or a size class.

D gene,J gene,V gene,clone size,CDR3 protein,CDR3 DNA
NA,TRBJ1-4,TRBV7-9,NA,CASTQSPGNEKLFF,TGTGCCAGCACCCAATCTCCGGGGAATGAAAAACTGTTTTTT
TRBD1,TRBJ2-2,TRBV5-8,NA,CASSSGQPTGELFF,TGTGCCAGCAGCTCGGGACAGCCAACCGGGGAGCTGTTTTTT
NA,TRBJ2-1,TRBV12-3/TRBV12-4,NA,CASRRDSYNEQFF,TGTGCCAGCAGGCGGGACTCCTACAATGAGCAGTTCTTC
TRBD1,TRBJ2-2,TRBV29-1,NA,CSVARGQANTGELFF,TGCAGCGTGGCCCGGGGACAGGCGAACACCGGGGAGCTGTTTTTT
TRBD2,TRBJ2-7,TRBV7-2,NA,CASSFSAGGSSHEQYF,TGTGCCAGCAGTTTTTCAGCGGGCGGGAGCTCCCACGAGCAGTACTTC
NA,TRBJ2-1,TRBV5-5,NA,CASSLDPRGSGSYNEQFF,TGTGCCAGCAGCTTGGACCCCAGAGGCTCAGGCTCCTACAATGAGCAGTTCTTC
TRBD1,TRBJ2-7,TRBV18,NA,CASSPGDRTYEQYF,TGTGCCAGCTCACCAGGGGACAGGACCTACGAGCAGTACTTC
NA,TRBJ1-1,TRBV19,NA,CASHRGTEAFF,TGTGCCAGCCACCGCGGCACTGAAGCTTTCTTT
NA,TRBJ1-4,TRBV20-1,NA,CSASRGNEKLFF,TGCAGTGCTAGTCGAGGAAATGAAAAACTGTTTTTT
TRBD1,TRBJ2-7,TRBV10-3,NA,CAISEIQGGEQYF,TGTGCCATCAGTGAGATACAGGGGGGCGAGCAGTACTTC
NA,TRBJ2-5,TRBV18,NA,CASSPRLDGGGETQYF,TGTGCCAGCTCACCAAGGCTAGATGGTGGAGGAGAGACCCAGTACTTC
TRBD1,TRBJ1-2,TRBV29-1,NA,CTTLAGGGYTF,TGCACCACCCTGGCAGGGGGTGGCTACACCTTC
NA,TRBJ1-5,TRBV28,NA,CASSSLPPQHF,TGTGCCAGCAGTTCCCTCCCCCCCCAGCATTTT
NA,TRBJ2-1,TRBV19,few,CASTWNNEQFF,TGTGCCAGTACCTGGAACAATGAGCAGTTCTTC
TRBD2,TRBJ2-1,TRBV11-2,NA,CASSFGSGRTNEQFF,TGTGCCAGCAGCTTCGGTAGCGGGAGGACCAATGAGCAGTTCTTC
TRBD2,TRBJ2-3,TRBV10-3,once,CAISVTSGRTDTQYF,TGTGCCATCAGTGTCACTAGCGGCCGCACAGATACGCAGTATTTT
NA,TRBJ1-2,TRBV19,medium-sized,CASSIAGTNYGYTF,TGTGCCAGTAGTATTGCGGGAACTAACTATGGCTACACCTTC
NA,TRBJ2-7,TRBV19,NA,CASSILGERGSYEQYF,TGTGCCAGTAGTATTCTCGGGGAAAGGGGCTCCTACGAGCAGTACTTC